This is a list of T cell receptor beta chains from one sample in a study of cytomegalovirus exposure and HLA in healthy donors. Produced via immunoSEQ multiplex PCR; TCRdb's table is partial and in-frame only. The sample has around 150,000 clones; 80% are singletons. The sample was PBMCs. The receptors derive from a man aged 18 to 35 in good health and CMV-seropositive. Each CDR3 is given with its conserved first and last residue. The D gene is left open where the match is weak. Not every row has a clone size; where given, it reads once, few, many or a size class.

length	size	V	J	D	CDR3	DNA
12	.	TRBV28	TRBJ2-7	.	CASSNRDYEQYF	TGTGCCAGCAGTAATAGAGACTACGAGCAGTACTTC
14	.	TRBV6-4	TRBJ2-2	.	CASSASFGTGELFF	TGTGCCAGCAGCGCCAGTTTTGGCACCGGGGAGCTGTTTTTT
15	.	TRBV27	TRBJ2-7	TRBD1	CASSSLGQGYSEQYF	TGTGCCAGCAGTTCGCTCGGACAGGGCTATAGCGAGCAGTACTTC
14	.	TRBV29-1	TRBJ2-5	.	CSVTLGGLWETQYF	TGCAGCGTGACGTTGGGGGGGCTTTGGGAGACCCAGTACTTC
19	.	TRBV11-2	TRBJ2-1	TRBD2	CASSLDHGLAGRSYNEQFF	TGTGCCAGCAGCTTAGATCACGGACTAGCGGGACGCTCCTACAATGAGCAGTTCTTC
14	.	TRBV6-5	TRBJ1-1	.	CASSYHEGGAEAFF	TGTGCCAGCAGTTACCACGAAGGAGGAGCTGAAGCTTTCTTT
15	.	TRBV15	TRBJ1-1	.	CATSNGREKNTEAFF	TGTGCCACCAGCAATGGACGGGAGAAGAACACTGAAGCTTTCTTT
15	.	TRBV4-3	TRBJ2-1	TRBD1	CASSQDFRGRNEQFF	TGCGCCAGCAGCCAAGATTTTAGGGGGCGTAATGAGCAGTTCTTC
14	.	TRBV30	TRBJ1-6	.	CAVGGASYNSPLHF	TGTGCCGTCGGGGGGGCCTCCTATAATTCACCCCTCCACTTT
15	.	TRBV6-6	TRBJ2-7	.	CASSNQPTVSYEQYF	TGTGCCAGCAGTAATCAACCGACAGTCTCCTACGAGCAGTACTTC
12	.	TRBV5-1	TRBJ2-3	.	CASSFNTDTQYF	TGCGCCAGCAGCTTCAACACAGATACGCAGTATTTT
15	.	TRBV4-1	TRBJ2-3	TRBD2	CASSQEGTSGDTQYF	TGCGCCAGCAGCCAAGAAGGGACTAGCGGGGATACGCAGTATTTT
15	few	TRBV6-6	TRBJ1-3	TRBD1	CATLYRGPTGNTIYF	TGTGCCACTCTCTACAGGGGGCCTACTGGAAACACCATATATTTT
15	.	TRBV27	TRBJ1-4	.	CANSPDRLFNEKLFF	TGTGCCAACAGTCCGGACAGACTCTTTAATGAAAAACTGTTTTTT
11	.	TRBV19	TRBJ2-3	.	CASRLTDTQYF	TGTGCCAGTAGACTGACAGACACGCAGTATTTT
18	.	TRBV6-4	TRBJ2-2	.	CASSDRYSRLLNTGELFF	TGTGCCAGCAGTGACAGGTACAGCCGGCTCCTGAACACCGGGGAGCTGTTTTTT
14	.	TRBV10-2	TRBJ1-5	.	CASSESGGFQPQHF	TGCGCCAGCAGTGAAAGCGGGGGCTTCCAGCCCCAGCATTTT
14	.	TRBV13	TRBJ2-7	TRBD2	CASSRGLAGSEQYF	TGTGCCAGCAGCCGTGGACTAGCGGGATCCGAGCAGTACTTC
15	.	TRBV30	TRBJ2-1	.	CAWSVGANSYNEQFF	TGTGCCTGGAGTGTTGGGGCGAACTCCTACAATGAGCAGTTCTTC
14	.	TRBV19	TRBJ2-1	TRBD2	CASNLAGGVRGQFF	TGTGCCAGTAACCTAGCGGGTGGAGTTAGGGGGCAGTTCTTC
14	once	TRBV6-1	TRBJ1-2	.	CASGVSQFVYGYTF	TGTGCCAGCGGTGTGAGTCAATTCGTCTATGGCTACACCTTC
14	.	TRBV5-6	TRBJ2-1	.	CASSLNGVYNEQFF	TGTGCCAGCAGCTTGAACGGGGTCTACAATGAGCAGTTCTTC
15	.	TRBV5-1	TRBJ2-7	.	CASKNRDGSSYEQYF	TGCGCCAGCAAAAACCGGGACGGGAGCTCCTACGAGCAGTACTTC
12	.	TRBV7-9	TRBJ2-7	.	CASSSGYYEQYF	TGTGCCAGCAGTTCAGGATACTACGAGCAGTACTTC
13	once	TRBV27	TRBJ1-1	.	CASSERVSTEAFF	TGTGCCAGCAGTGAGAGGGTGTCCACTGAAGCTTTCTTT
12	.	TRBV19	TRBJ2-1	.	CASSTIYNEQFF	TGTGCCAGTAGTACAATTTACAATGAGCAGTTCTTC
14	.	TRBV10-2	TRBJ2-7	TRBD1	CASSEINRGNEQYF	TGCGCCAGCAGTGAAATAAACAGGGGGAACGAGCAGTACTTC
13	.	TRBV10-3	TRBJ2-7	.	CAISDDQGIKYHF	TGTGCCATCAGTGACGACCAGGGGATAAAATACCATTTC
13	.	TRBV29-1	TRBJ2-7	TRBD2	CSVEETSGYEQYF	TGCAGCGTTGAAGAAACTAGCGGCTACGAGCAGTACTTC
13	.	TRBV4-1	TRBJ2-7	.	CASSQGSGDEQYF	TGCGCCAGCAGCCAGGGGTCGGGGGACGAGCAGTACTTC
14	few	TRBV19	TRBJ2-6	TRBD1	CASTGTGGANVLTF	TGTGCCAGTACTGGGACAGGTGGGGCCAACGTCCTGACTTTC
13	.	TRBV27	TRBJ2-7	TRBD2	CASSLGGSYEQYF	TGTGCCAGCAGTTTGGGGGGGTCCTACGAGCAGTACTTC
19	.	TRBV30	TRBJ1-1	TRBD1	CAWSRLRDRGKLVNTEAFF	TGTGCCTGGAGTAGGCTCAGGGACAGGGGGAAGTTGGTGAACACTGAAGCTTTCTTT
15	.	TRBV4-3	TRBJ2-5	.	CASSQDLRVQETQYF	TGCGCCAGCAGCCAAGACTTGCGGGTTCAAGAGACCCAGTACTTC
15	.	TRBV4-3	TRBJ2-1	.	CASSQDSGPYNEQFF	TGCGCCAGCAGCCAAGATTCTGGCCCTTACAATGAGCAGTTCTTC
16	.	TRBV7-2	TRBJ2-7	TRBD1	CASSFGQDVSSYEQYF	TGTGCCAGCAGCTTCGGACAGGATGTTAGCTCCTACGAGCAGTACTTC
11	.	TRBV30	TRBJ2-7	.	CAWSVLVEQYF	TGTGCCTGGAGTGTACTGGTCGAGCAGTACTTC
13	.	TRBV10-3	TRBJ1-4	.	CAISDFQNEKLFF	TGTGCCATCAGTGATTTTCAAAATGAAAAACTGTTTTTT
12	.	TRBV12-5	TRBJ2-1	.	CASGLSENEQFF	TGTGCTAGTGGTTTGTCGGAGAACGAGCAGTTCTTC
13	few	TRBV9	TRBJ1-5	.	CASSRYSNQPQHF	TGTGCCAGCAGCCGTTATAGCAATCAGCCCCAGCATTTT
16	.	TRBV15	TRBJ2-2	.	CATSRGGFANTGELFF	TGTGCCACCAGCAGGGGCGGGTTCGCGAACACCGGGGAGCTGTTTTTT
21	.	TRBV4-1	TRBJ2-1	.	CASSHNSAGPGYASSYNEQFF	TGCGCCAGCAGCCATAATTCTGCGGGACCGGGGTACGCAAGCTCCTACAATGAGCAGTTCTTC
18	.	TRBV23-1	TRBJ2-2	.	CASSQYGKEGTSTGELFF	TGCGCCAGCAGTCAATACGGGAAGGAGGGCACTTCCACCGGGGAGCTGTTTTTT
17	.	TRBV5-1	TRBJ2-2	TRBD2	CASSLDPSGTNTGELFF	TGCGCCAGCAGCTTGGATCCTAGCGGGACGAACACCGGGGAGCTGTTTTTT